The 28 T cell receptor beta chains reported below all come from one sample, sequenced in a study of cytomegalovirus exposure and HLA in healthy donors. The PCR ran on 60 Vbeta and 13 Jbeta primers. Repertoires were generated with immunoSEQ multiplex PCR, while TCRdb's copy carries only in-frame clones and drops some. Altogether tens of thousands of clones are present, around 69% being singletons, with the ten largest covering under 4%. Sequenced input: PBMCs. The receptors come from a man aged 25 to 45 in good health and CMV-seronegative.

In its sample, this clone was seen once. The chain combines TRBV19 with TRBJ2-7; the match to TRBD1 covers 7 bases. Germline CDR1 and CDR2: LNHDA and SQIVND (reference sequence). V lost 5 bases, J lost 2 bases, and 18 bases stayed unmatched. The CDR3 totals 18 residues. DNA for the CDR3: TGTGCCAGTAGTCTGACAGGGATTCGCTTCCGCCCTCCCTACGAGCAGTACTTC. Its protein product is CASSLTGIRFRPPYEQYF.

The CDR3 bases are TGTGCCAGCAACCCGGGGTGGAATCCCTACGAGCAGTACTTC. It is translated as CASNPGWNPYEQYF. The chain combines TRBV6-5 with TRBJ2-5; maybe TRBD2 (5 bases). The J call is in doubt because the DNA end fits TRBJ2-7 better. Germline V lookup: CDR1 MNHEY, CDR2 SVGAGI. There are 14 residues in the CDR3.

This clone was seen a few times. V gene TRBV12-2 combines with J gene TRBJ1-6; the table's TRBD1 call for D was not verified on the DNA. TRBV12-2 is a known pseudogene. The CDR3 length is 16 residues. The CDR3 coding sequence is TGTGCAAGTCGCTTATGTGGGGGCCCCTCAAATTCACCCCTCCACTTT. It codes for CASRLCGGPSNSPLHF.

The chain employs TRBV30 and TRBJ1-2; D is unresolved. CDR3 size: 10 residues. Germline V gives CDR1 GTSNPN, CDR2 SVGIG (reference sequence). Trimming removed 6 bases from V and 7 bases from J, with 9 bases in between. CDR3 region: CACRISGYTF. The CDR3 DNA follows: TGTGCCTGCCGTATCTCTGGCTACACCTTC.

This clone was detected a few times. This chain links TRBV5-4 with TRBJ1-1, with 7 bases matching TRBD1. CDR3 length: 14 residues. J lost 7 bases, V lost 4 bases, and 10 bases had no gene match. CDR1 SGHNT and CDR2 YYREEE come from the germline V gene (reference sequence). The CDR3 nucleotides read TGTGCCAGCAGCGCCCCGACAGGGATGGATGAAGCTTTCTTT. Translation: CASSAPTGMDEAFF.

This clone was detected a few times. CDR3 DNA sequence: TGTGCCATCAGGGGGGGACTAGCGGGAGTATCCTACGAGCAGTACTTC. This gives the protein CAIRGGLAGVSYEQYF. This chain uses TRBV10-3 with TRBJ2-7; 14 bases line up with TRBD2. Germline V gene lookup returns CDR1 ENHRY and CDR2 SYGVKD. V gave up 6 bases and J gave up 1 base; unmatched junction bases: 5. The CDR3 is 16 amino acids.

CDR3 amino acids: CSVLDSDNSPLHF. The CDR3 region has the DNA TGCAGCGTCCTCGACAGTGATAATTCACCCCTCCACTTT. This chain connects TRBV29-1 to TRBJ1-6; a possible D gene is TRBD1 (5 bases). The CDR3 consists of 13 residues. V dropped 6 bases and J dropped 5 bases, with 11 bases sitting between them. Germline V lookup: CDR1 SQVTM, CDR2 ANQGSEA.

The genes are TRBV9 and TRBJ2-7, with D tentatively TRBD2 (6 bases). The V end lost 4 bases, the J end lost 5 bases, and 13 bases lay between the germline ends. This CDR3 is built from 13 residues. The germline V gene has CDR1 SGDLS and CDR2 YYNGEE. CDR3: CASSPRTGDEQYF. CDR3 in DNA: TGTGCCAGCAGCCCCCGGACGGGAGACGAGCAGTACTTC. The variable domain in full, completed from reference TRBV9 and TRBJ2-7, reads DSGVTQTPKHLITATGQRVTLRCSPRSGDLSVYWYQQSLDQGLQFLIQYYNGEERAKGNILERFSAQQFPDLHSELNLSSLELGDSALYFCASSPRTGDEQYFGPGTRLTVT.

The chain employs TRBV6-1 and TRBJ2-7; 7 bases agree with TRBD2. The CDR3 is 14 residues long. Germline lookup yields CDR1 MNHNS and CDR2 SASEGT. Losses at the gene ends were 8 bases for V and 2 bases for J; bases not matched to a gene: 9. The CDR3, as DNA: TGTGCCAGCGATTTGGCTAGCGGTCCCTACGAGCAGTACTTC. Amino acid sequence: CASDLASGPYEQYF.

The chain is built from TRBV4-1 and TRBJ2-7; 12 nucleotides align to TRBD1. J gave up 3 bases and V 4 bases, and 4 bases lay outside the gene matches. Looked up from germline, CDR1 is MGHRA and CDR2 is YSYEKL. The CDR3 extends over 15 amino acids. The DNA for the CDR3 is TGCGCCAGCAGCCCCGGGACAGGGGGCTTCTACGAGCAGTACTTC. Translation: CASSPGTGGFYEQYF.

This clone has only one observation. The chain couples TRBV7-2 to TRBJ2-1; 8 positions match TRBD2. The CDR3 is 16 residues long. V trimming: 0 bases; J trimming: 4 bases; junction bases outside the gene matches: 5. Germline CDR1 reads SGHTA; CDR2 reads FQGNSA. CDR3 coding DNA: TGTGCCAGCAGCTTAGCCGGGACTAGAGGGTACAATGAGCAGTTCTTC. It yields the protein CASSLAGTRGYNEQFF.

This chain connects TRBV10-3 to TRBJ2-5; D might be TRBD1 (5 bases). The assigned J gene may be wrong: the sequence end matches TRBJ2-7 better. The CDR3 contains 13 residues. Germline V gene sequence: CDR1 ENHRY, CDR2 SYGVKD. The CDR3 nucleotides read TGTGCCATCAATGGGGCAAACTCCTACGAGCAGTACTTC. This translates into CAINGANSYEQYF.

The chain employs TRBV25-1 and TRBJ2-3; 7 bases are a match to TRBD1. The CDR3 sequence is 16 residues long. Trimming removed 4 bases from V and 3 bases from J; junction bases left unmatched: 10. Germline V gene lookup returns CDR1 MGHDK and CDR2 SYGVNS. Here the CDR3 reads CASSAKTGYGTDTQYF. CDR3 nucleotide sequence: TGTGCCAGCAGTGCTAAGACAGGGTACGGAACAGATACGCAGTATTTT.

CDR3 DNA: TGTGCCAGCAGCGTCAGGGTTTCACAAGAGACCCAGTACTTC. Translated: CASSVRVSQETQYF. This chain uses TRBV9 with TRBJ2-5; D may be TRBD1 (5 bases). Germline V gene sequence: CDR1 SGDLS, CDR2 YYNGEE. The length of the CDR3 is 14 residues. Deletions cut 2 bases from V and 2 bases from J, with 10 bases between.

The chain joins TRBV7-9 to TRBJ2-1; D may be TRBD1 (5 bases). CDR1 is SEHNR, CDR2 FQNEAQ, per germline (reference sequence). V lost 6 bases to trimming and J lost 3 bases, with 18 bases between them. The CDR3 contains 16 residues. CDR3 in amino acids: CASSKGRAGFYNEQFF. Written as DNA, the CDR3 is TGTGCCAGCAGTAAAGGACGGGCAGGGTTCTACAATGAGCAGTTCTTC.

Note on this clone: One end of the junction varies from germline; a read error may be responsible. The V gene is TRBV7-9, the J gene TRBJ2-5; 7 nucleotides line up with TRBD2. The germline V gene has CDR1 SEHNR and CDR2 FQNEAQ (reference sequence). This CDR3 has 14 residues. The CDR3 sequence: CASGASGPQGTQYF. The CDR3 nucleotides are TGTGCAAGCGGGGCTAGTGGGCCCCAAGGGACCCAGTACTTC. The whole variable domain, filled in from reference TRBV7-9 and TRBJ2-5, reads DTGVSQNPRHKITKRGQNVTFRCDPISEHNRLYWYRQTLGQGPEFLTYFQNEAQLEKSRLLSDRFSAERPKGSFSTLEIQRTEQGDSAMYLCASGASGPQGTQYFGPGTRLLVL.

The chain uses TRBV6-5 and TRBJ2-2; D possibly corresponds to TRBD1 (6 bases). Germline loops: CDR1 MNHEY, CDR2 SVGAGI. Trimming removed 6 bases at V and 6 bases at J, with 14 bases between. This CDR3 spans 14 amino acids. CDR3 sequence (DNA): TGTGCCAGCAGAGTACAGGGTTGGTCCGGGGAGCTGTTTTTT. This encodes CASRVQGWSGELFF.

The genes are TRBV5-4 and TRBJ2-5; D gene ambiguous. Germline V gene lookup returns CDR1 SGHNT and CDR2 YYREEE (reference sequence). V lost 4 bases and J lost 4, with 11 bases in between. The CDR3 runs to 13 residues. The CDR3 protein is CASSQELTETQYF. In nucleotides, the CDR3 is TGTGCCAGCAGCCAGGAACTTACAGAGACCCAGTACTTC.

The chain carries TRBV10-3 and TRBJ1-2; D gene unclear. There are 14 residues in the CDR3. Germline CDR1 ENHRY, CDR2 SYGVKD. Trimming left V 2 bases short and J 3 bases short, with 10 bases between. CDR3 nucleotide sequence: TGTGCCATCAGTGAGCCTACAGATTACTATGGCTACACCTTC. This sequence encodes CAISEPTDYYGYTF.

The chain is built from TRBV4-2 and TRBJ1-2; possible D gene TRBD1, 5 bases. V lost 0 bases and J 6 bases, leaving 29 bases between the germline ends. This CDR3 is 20 amino acids long. Germline CDR1 is LGHNA and CDR2 is YNFKEQ. The CDR3 sequence is CASSQDGGLDSPPRNDGYTF. In DNA form, the CDR3 reads TGTGCCAGCAGCCAAGATGGGGGACTCGACAGCCCCCCCCGGAATGATGGCTACACCTTC.

The rearrangement joins TRBV7-8 to TRBJ2-5, with TRBD1 matching 9 bases. CDR3 length: 13 residues. Germline V lookup: CDR1 SGHVS, CDR2 FQNEAQ. With 4 bases clipped from V and 3 bases from J, the junction kept 0 bases outside the gene matches. CDR3 in amino acids: CASSWDREETQYF. In DNA, the CDR3 is TGTGCCAGCAGCTGGGACAGGGAAGAGACCCAGTACTTC.

The genes are TRBV27 and TRBJ2-7, with D perhaps TRBD1 (5 bases). Deletions cut 5 bases from V and 2 bases from J, with 16 bases between. CDR3 length: 15 residues. The germline gives CDR1 MNHEY, CDR2 SMNVEV (reference sequence). This CDR3 reads CASSLQGGGPYEQYF. CDR3 DNA: TGTGCCAGCAGTCTGCAGGGCGGTGGGCCCTACGAGCAGTACTTC.

This clone has a handful of counts. The chain has TRBV12-1 and TRBJ2-7; the D segment call TRBD2 is taken from the table without a DNA check. TRBV12-1 is assigned pseudogene status. The CDR3 length is 18 residues. The CDR3 region has the DNA TGTGCCAGCAGCTTCCGAAACATAAGACTAGCGGGAGGCTACGAGCAGTACTTC. It translates to CASSFRNIRLAGGYEQYF.

The rearrangement uses TRBV19 and TRBJ2-7; 10 bases agree with TRBD1. V dropped 6 bases and J dropped 7; count of bases not matched to a gene: 9. The germline V gene encodes CDR1 LNHDA and CDR2 SQIVND (reference sequence). The CDR3 contains 14 residues. The CDR3 is CASRGTGASGEQYF. The CDR3 nucleotides read TGTGCCAGTAGGGGGACAGGGGCCTCGGGTGAGCAGTACTTC. The full variable domain, rest sourced from reference TRBV19 and TRBJ2-7, is DGGITQSPKYLFRKEGQNVTLSCEQNLNHDAMYWYRQDPGQGLRLIYYSQIVNDFQKGDIAEGYSVSREKKESFPLTVTSAQKNPTAFYLCASRGTGASGEQYFGPGTRLTVT.

This clone was seen more than once but under ten times. The V and J genes are TRBV27 and TRBJ2-1, with a weak D call TRBD2 (6 bases). Germline V gives CDR1 MNHEY, CDR2 SMNVEV (reference sequence). V lost 5 bases and J 1 base, leaving 21 bases between the germline ends. CDR3 size: 18 residues. The CDR3 DNA reads TGTGCCAGCAGTATGGGGTTCGCGGGACTTTTATCCTACAATGAGCAGTTCTTC. Translating it yields CASSMGFAGLLSYNEQFF.

V and J are TRBV11-2 and TRBJ2-3; 10 bases line up with TRBD2. V lost 5 bases, J lost 6 bases, and 8 bases stayed unmatched. The CDR3 spans 15 residues. Germline V gives CDR1 SGHAT, CDR2 FQNNGV. CDR3 bases: TGTGCCAGCAGCAAGCCGGGACTAGCGTTTGATACGCAGTATTTT. It specifies CASSKPGLAFDTQYF.

This clone was picked up one time. The chain has TRBV6-6 and TRBJ1-1, with D unresolved. The germline V gene has CDR1 MNHNY and CDR2 SVGAGI (reference sequence). Trimming stripped 8 bases from V and 4 bases from J, with 11 bases between. There are 12 residues in the CDR3. The CDR3 is CASDEVGTEAFF. The CDR3 nucleotides are TGTGCCAGCGATGAGGTTGGCACTGAAGCTTTCTTT.

About this clone: Sequence at one end of the junction differs from germline and may be a read error. This chain uses TRBV7-7 with TRBJ2-5; maybe TRBD2 (6 bases). This CDR3 is built from 14 residues. The germline V gene encodes CDR1 SSHAT and CDR2 FNYEAQ (reference sequence). The CDR3, as DNA: TGTGCTAGCAGCCGCGGGACGGTACAAGAGACCCAGTACTTC. Its protein product is CASSRGTVQETQYF.